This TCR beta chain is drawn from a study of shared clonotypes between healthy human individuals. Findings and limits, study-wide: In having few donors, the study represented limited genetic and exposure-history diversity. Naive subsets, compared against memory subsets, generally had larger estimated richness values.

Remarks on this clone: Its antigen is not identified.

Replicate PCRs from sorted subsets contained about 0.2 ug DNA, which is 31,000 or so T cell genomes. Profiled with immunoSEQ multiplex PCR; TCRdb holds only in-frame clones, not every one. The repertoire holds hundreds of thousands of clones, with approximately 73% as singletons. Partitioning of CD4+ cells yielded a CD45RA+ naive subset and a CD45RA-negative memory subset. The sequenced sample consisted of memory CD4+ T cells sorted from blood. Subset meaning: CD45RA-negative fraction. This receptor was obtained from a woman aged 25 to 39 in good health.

In DNA, the CDR3 is TGTGCCAGTGTCAATCAGGGGATTGCCGAAGAGACCCAGTACTTC. Translation: CASVNQGIAEETQYF. This chain joins TRBV18 and TRBJ2-5; weak D call: TRBD1 (6 bases). The CDR3 length is 15 residues. The germline V and J ends were trimmed by 9 bases and 3 bases, with 20 bases remaining between them. The germline V gene has CDR1 KGHSH and CDR2 LQKENI.